Each of the 14 T cell receptor beta chains below was sequenced from the same sample in a study of technical replicates of blood from a few donors. TCRdb keeps only in-frame clones here, not all; method: immunoSEQ multiplex PCR. The sample comprises more than 60,000 clones, 93% of which are singletons, and roughly 0.37% rests with the top ten. Sequenced: T cells isolated from PBMCs. These receptors were obtained from a human donor in good health.

The chain carries TRBV4-3 and TRBJ2-7, with 7 bases aligning to TRBD2. This CDR3 comprises 14 residues. The germline V gene has CDR1 LGHNA and CDR2 YSLEER. Trimming at V came to 4 bases and at J to 5 bases, leaving 8 bases not matched to a gene. CDR3 in DNA: TGCGCCAGCAGCCCCCTGGCGGGAGTCAACGAGCAGTACTTC. Amino acid sequence: CASSPLAGVNEQYF.

V is TRBV5-6 and J is TRBJ1-1; D ambiguous. CDR3 length: 14 amino acids. Germline-derived CDR1 and CDR2 are SGHDT and YYEEEE. V lost 1 base and J lost 0, with 7 bases in between. The CDR3 sequence: CASSLSQMNTEAFF. CDR3 in DNA: TGTGCCAGCAGCTTGAGTCAGATGAACACTGAAGCTTTCTTT.

The rearrangement uses TRBV6-5 and TRBJ1-5; TRBD1 is a possible D gene (6 bases). The CDR3 is 14 residues long. V was clipped by 5 bases and J by 4 bases, with 12 bases between them. From germline, CDR1 is MNHEY and CDR2 SVGAGI. This CDR3 is CASSHRERNQPQHF. CDR3 coding DNA: TGTGCCAGCAGTCACAGGGAGCGAAATCAGCCCCAGCATTTT.

This clone was found once. CDR3 loop: CASSLTRGASYEQYF. CDR3 bases: TGTGCCAGCAGCTTAACCCGCGGCGCCTCCTACGAGCAGTACTTC. This chain uses TRBV11-2 with TRBJ2-7; the D is unclear. The CDR3 is 15 residues long. V dropped 2 bases and J dropped 0 bases, with 11 bases sitting between them. Germline V gene data show CDR1 as SGHAT and CDR2 as FQNNGV.

The V gene is TRBV2, the J gene TRBJ2-1; tentative D call: TRBD2 (8 bases). The ends were cut back, 9 bases at V and 9 bases at J, with 21 bases in the middle. Per germline, CDR1 SNHLY and CDR2 FYNNEI. There are 14 residues in the CDR3. The CDR3 DNA reads TGTGCCAGTAGCGGGACAGTTAAAAGGTCTGAGCAGTTCTTC. Translated, it gives CASSGTVKRSEQFF. Supplemented by reference TRBV2 and TRBJ2-1, the full variable domain reads EPEVTQTPSHQVTQMGQEVILRCVPISNHLYFYWYRQILGQKVEFLVSFYNNEISEKSEIFDDQFSVERPDGSNFTLKIRSTKLEDSAMYFCASSGTVKRSEQFFGPGTRLTVL.

V usage is TRBV4-3 and J usage is TRBJ1-1; possibly TRBD1 for D (5 bases). Trimming took 0 bases from V and 1 from J, leaving 9 bases between them. This CDR3 contains 15 residues. Looked up from germline, CDR1 is LGHNA and CDR2 is YSLEER. The CDR3 region is CASSQERGWNTEAFF. The CDR3 DNA reads as TGCGCCAGCAGCCAAGAAAGGGGTTGGAACACTGAAGCTTTCTTT.

This chain connects TRBV5-6 to TRBJ2-7, with D tentatively TRBD1 (6 bases). V was pared by 4 bases and J by 3 bases, with 8 bases between. The germline CDR1 and CDR2 sequences are SGHDT and YYEEEE. This CDR3 region has 12 residues. CDR3 nucleotides: TGTGCCAGCAGCATGGACAGCTACGAGCAGTACTTC. Amino acid sequence: CASSMDSYEQYF.

The CDR3 DNA follows: TGTGCCAGCAGCGTAACCGCGGAATACAATGAGCAGTTCTTC. Amino acid sequence: CASSVTAEYNEQFF. This chain connects TRBV9 to TRBJ2-1; no clear D. Germline V gene sequence: CDR1 SGDLS, CDR2 YYNGEE. The CDR3 is 14 residues long. Trimming took 1 base from V and 4 from J, leaving 9 bases between them.

V is TRBV7-9 and J is TRBJ2-3; the match to TRBD2 covers 13 bases. Germline V gene data show CDR1 as SEHNR and CDR2 as FQNEAQ (reference sequence). There are 16 residues in the CDR3. V trimming: 6 bases; J trimming: 1 base; junction bases outside the gene matches: 4. The CDR3 DNA is TGTGCCAGCAGTCGCGGACTAGCGGGGGGCACAGATACGCAGTATTTT. Residues: CASSRGLAGGTDTQYF.

The chain uses TRBV11-3 and TRBJ2-2, with 10 nucleotides matching TRBD2. This CDR3 comprises 16 residues. Germline CDR1 SGHNT, CDR2 YENEEA. J was trimmed by 6 bases and V by 7 bases; bases with no gene match: 11. Here the CDR3 DNA reads TGTGCCAGCACCGAGCTAAGCGGGAGGGGATCCGGGGAGCTGTTTTTT. Its translation: CASTELSGRGSGELFF.

The rearrangement uses TRBV19 and TRBJ1-5; D unresolved. The CDR3 contains 13 residues. V lost 3 bases, J lost 2 bases, and 5 bases lay in between. Looked up from germline, CDR1 is LNHDA and CDR2 is SQIVND (reference sequence). This CDR3 is CASSMAGNQPQHF. CDR3 nucleotide sequence: TGTGCCAGTAGTATGGCCGGCAATCAGCCCCAGCATTTT. Full variable domain (rest looked up from reference TRBV19 and TRBJ1-5): DGGITQSPKYLFRKEGQNVTLSCEQNLNHDAMYWYRQDPGQGLRLIYYSQIVNDFQKGDIAEGYSVSREKKESFPLTVTSAQKNPTAFYLCASSMAGNQPQHFGDGTRLSIL.

The chain carries TRBV29-1 and TRBJ2-2; 13 bases are a match to TRBD2. The CDR3 is 14 amino acids. J gave up 6 bases and V 7 bases, and 5 bases lay outside the gene matches. Germline CDR1 reads SQVTM; CDR2 reads ANQGSEA. CDR3 protein: CSAGLAGDSGELFF. CDR3 nucleotides: TGCAGCGCCGGACTAGCGGGAGACTCCGGGGAGCTGTTTTTT.

The chain is built from TRBV5-6 and TRBJ2-7; 7 positions match TRBD2. CDR3 size: 15 residues. Trimming cost V 2 bases and J 4 bases; bases outside gene matches: 9. Germline lookup yields CDR1 SGHDT and CDR2 YYEEEE. DNA of the CDR3: TGTGCCAGCAGCTTTCTCGGACGGGGGGTTTACGAGCAGTACTTC. It specifies CASSFLGRGVYEQYF.

This clone was observed once. V usage is TRBV18 and J usage is TRBJ1-5; 10 nucleotides align to TRBD1. Germline lookup yields CDR1 KGHSH and CDR2 LQKENI. The CDR3 is made up of 14 amino acids. V was pared by 2 bases and J by 5 bases, with 0 bases of the junction left unmatched. The CDR3 region is CASSPGTGDQPQHF. The CDR3 DNA sequence: TGTGCCAGCTCACCAGGGACAGGGGATCAGCCCCAGCATTTT. The full variable domain, with the rest looked up from reference TRBV18 and TRBJ1-5, is NAGVMQNPRHLVRRRGQEARLRCSPMKGHSHVYWYRQLPEEGLKFMVYLQKENIIDESGMPKERFSAEFPKEGPSILRIQQVVRGDSAAYFCASSPGTGDQPQHFGDGTRLSIL.